This T cell receptor (beta chain) came from a study of T cell responses to AZD1222 COVID-19 vaccine. Pooling of second doses given at about 4 or about 12 weeks was done. Comment on this clone: Antigen: not known.

Broader study findings: Per reports, nearly half of all spike-specific TCRs target regions that are unmutated in variants. After the peak T cell response, and only then, were repertoires sampled. CD4 TCRs covered the whole spike, strongest at regions 160-218 and 743-854.

Profiled with immunoSEQ multiplex PCR; TCRdb holds only in-frame clones, not every one. The data contain about 140,000 clones, approximately 90% of them seen just once; the ten biggest clones take up roughly 1.2%. This clonotype was sampled from an adult who received the AZD1222 COVID-19 vaccine. Here the sequenced sample was peripheral blood, taken 28 days after the second AZD1222 dose.

CDR3 residues: CASSSFVEQFF. In DNA form, the CDR3 reads TGTGCCAGTAGCAGTTTTGTCGAGCAGTTCTTC. V and J are TRBV19 and TRBJ2-1, with no clear D. With 6 bases removed from V and 10 bases from J, the gap between germline ends came to 10 bases. The CDR3 is 11 amino acids. CDR1 LNHDA and CDR2 SQIVND come from the germline V gene (reference sequence).